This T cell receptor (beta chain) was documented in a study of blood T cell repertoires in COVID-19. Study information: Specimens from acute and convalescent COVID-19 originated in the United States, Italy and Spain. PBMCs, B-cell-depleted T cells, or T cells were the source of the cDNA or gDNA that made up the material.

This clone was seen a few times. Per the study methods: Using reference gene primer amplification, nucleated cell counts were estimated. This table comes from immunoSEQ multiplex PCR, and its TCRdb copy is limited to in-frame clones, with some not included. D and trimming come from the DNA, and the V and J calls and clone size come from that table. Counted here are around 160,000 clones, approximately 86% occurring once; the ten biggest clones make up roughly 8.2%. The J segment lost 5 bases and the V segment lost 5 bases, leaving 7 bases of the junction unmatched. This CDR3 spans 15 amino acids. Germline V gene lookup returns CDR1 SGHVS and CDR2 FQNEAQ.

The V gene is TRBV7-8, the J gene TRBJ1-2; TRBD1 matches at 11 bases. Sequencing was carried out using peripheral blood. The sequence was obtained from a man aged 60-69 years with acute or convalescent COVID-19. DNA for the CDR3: TGTGCCAGCAGCAAGGACAGGGGGCGCAGTTATGGCTACACCTTC. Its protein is CASSKDRGRSYGYTF.